Sequencing of this T cell receptor (beta chain) was carried out in a study of T-cell reconstitution after alpha-beta-depleted transplantation in children. Unique molecular identifiers were incorporated when the TCRbeta library was constructed. TCRdb re-called the PCR reads through MiXCR, storing one row per CDR3 protein. This sample yields around 530,000 distinct CDR3 sequences, of which roughly 33% are seen a single time; approximately 2.3% belongs to the top ten. CDR1 is SEHNR and CDR2 is FQNEAQ in the germline V gene (reference sequence). V shed 4 bases and J shed 4 bases, with 10 bases lying between them. The CDR3 covers 13 residues.

This specimen was PBMCs from the stem cell graft donor, taken from the stem cell graft. V gene TRBV7-9 combines with J gene TRBJ1-1; the D gene is possibly TRBD1 (6 bases). The receptor was isolated from a human donor who donated a stem cell graft to a child with aplastic anemia. The CDR3 spells CASSSDRTTEAFF. In DNA, the CDR3 is TGTGCCAGCAGCTCGGACAGAACCACTGAAGCTTTCTTT.